What follows are 10 T cell receptor beta chains derived from one specimen sequenced in a study of blood T cell repertoires in COVID-19. The assay was immunoSEQ multiplex PCR, and TCRdb's table has in-frame clones only and misses some. Of about 230,000 clones listed, just over 85% are singletons. The specimen sequenced was peripheral blood. These receptor sequences come from a man aged 45 to 65 with COVID-19, enrolled during active disease.

This chain joins TRBV27 and TRBJ1-4, with 8 bases matching TRBD1. V lost 8 bases, J lost 0 bases, and 14 bases stayed unmatched. The CDR3 has 18 amino acids. Germline V gene data show CDR1 as MNHEY and CDR2 as SMNVEV (reference sequence). CDR3 sequence (DNA): TGTGCCAGCGGACAGGGAAACGGCCCTGTAACAACTAATGAAAAACTGTTTTTT. Protein: CASGQGNGPVTTNEKLFF.

The chain combines TRBV7-2 with TRBJ1-4, with a tentative D call TRBD1 (5 bases). Germline V gives CDR1 SGHTA, CDR2 FQGNSA. The CDR3 consists of 13 residues. Trimming shortened V by 5 bases and J by 6 bases, and 10 bases separated the two germline ends. The CDR3 here is CASSGGTYEKLFF. CDR3 sequence (DNA): TGTGCCAGCAGCGGCGGGACCTATGAAAAACTGTTTTTT.

In the case of this clone: The identical CDR3 is also encoded by other nucleotide sequences in the sample. This chain uses TRBV5-1 with TRBJ2-5, with 15 nucleotides matching TRBD2. Germline loops: CDR1 SGHRS, CDR2 YFSETQ. CDR3 length: 15 residues. V shed 4 bases and J 5 bases; nucleotides not matched to a gene: 3. CDR3 bases: TGCGCCAGCAGCCGCGGGACTAGCGGGAGGGAGACCCAGTACTTC. Translation: CASSRGTSGRETQYF.

The chain carries TRBV6-5 and TRBJ2-7, with D hard to call. The ends were cut back, 9 bases at V and 0 bases at J, with 15 bases in the middle. CDR1 is MNHEY and CDR2 is SVGAGI in the germline V gene. The CDR3 runs to 14 residues. This CDR3 reads CASWAQISSYEQYF. The CDR3 DNA reads as TGTGCCAGTTGGGCTCAGATTAGCTCCTACGAGCAGTACTTC.

J is TRBJ1-4 and V is TRBV27, with TRBD1 matching 7 bases. Germline V CDR1 and CDR2: MNHEY, SMNVEV (reference sequence). V shed 8 bases, J shed 3 bases, and the junction held 6 bases outside the gene matches. This CDR3 is 14 amino acids long. The CDR3 DNA reads as TGTGCCAGCTCCAGGGGGTTTTCTAATGAAAAACTGTTTTTT. This gives the protein CASSRGFSNEKLFF.

This clone was seen only once. The J gene is TRBJ2-2, the V gene TRBV5-4; D uncertain. CDR1 SGHNT and CDR2 YYREEE come from the germline V gene (reference sequence). Trimming took off 0 bases at V and 0 bases at J, with 12 bases between the two ends. The CDR3 covers 17 residues. CDR3 in DNA: TGTGCCAGCAGCTTGGAGTCGGCGGCCGCGAACACCGGGGAGCTGTTTTTT. Amino acid sequence: CASSLESAAANTGELFF.

This clone has just a few counts. Other DNA sequences within the sample encode an identical CDR3. The chain has TRBV2 and TRBJ2-1, with 7 bases that match TRBD2. V lost 7 bases, J lost 1 base, and 10 bases stayed unmatched. This CDR3 is built from 16 residues. Germline CDR1 SNHLY, CDR2 FYNNEI. As DNA, the CDR3 is TGTGCCAGCACTCTTGGGACGGGGGGATCCTACAATGAGCAGTTCTTC. Protein product: CASTLGTGGSYNEQFF.

The chain employs TRBV7-8 and TRBJ1-1; the D gene is possibly TRBD1 (6 bases). Trimming left V 4 bases short and J 4 bases short, with 13 bases between. CDR1 and CDR2 (germline): SGHVS, FQNEAQ. The CDR3 consists of 14 residues. CDR3: CASSYTQGFTEAFF. The CDR3 DNA sequence: TGTGCCAGCAGCTACACACAGGGTTTCACTGAAGCTTTCTTT.

The chain recombines TRBV18 with TRBJ2-1, with 12 positions matching TRBD1. Trimming at V came to 5 bases and at J to 7 bases, leaving 12 bases not matched to a gene. From germline, CDR1 is KGHSH and CDR2 LQKENI. This CDR3 is built from 17 residues. The DNA for the CDR3 is TGTGCCAGCTCATCGCGAACGGGACAGGGGGCGCAGAATGAGCAGTTCTTC. Protein: CASSSRTGQGAQNEQFF.

The chain joins TRBV19 to TRBJ2-7, with 9 positions matching TRBD1. V lost 0 bases to trimming and J lost 4 bases; unmatched junction nucleotides: 7. Germline CDR1 and CDR2: LNHDA and SQIVND (reference sequence). The CDR3 runs to 16 residues. The CDR3 nucleotides are TGTGCCAGTAGTATAGATATCGGGACAGGGAAGTACGAGCAGTACTTC. Translation gives CASSIDIGTGKYEQYF. The full variable domain, completed using reference TRBV19 and TRBJ2-7, is DGGITQSPKYLFRKEGQNVTLSCEQNLNHDAMYWYRQDPGQGLRLIYYSQIVNDFQKGDIAEGYSVSREKKESFPLTVTSAQKNPTAFYLCASSIDIGTGKYEQYFGPGTRLTVT.